This TCR beta chain was retrieved from a study of OX40 agonist ivuxolimab in advanced cancers. The overall study: Hepatocellular carcinoma, melanoma, renal cell or head and neck cancer was diagnosed in the dose-escalation patients.

TCRdb's table, derived via immunoSEQ multiplex PCR, lists solely in-frame clones and lacks some. The sample has tens of thousands of clones; about 91% are singletons. Study-level points and caveats: People who partly responded at 0.1-3.0 mg/kg had some of the least clonal expansion seen. In general, CD8+ T cells held more expanded clones than CD4+ did, on average. Certain nonresponders likewise exhibited a low normalized T-cell clonal expansion.

A word on this clone: Its antigen is still unknown.

The source is an adult with an advanced solid tumor such as melanoma, head and neck, liver or kidney cancer. Specimen: CD4+ or CD8+ T cells sorted from blood, collected in a trial of the OX40 agonist ivuxolimab.

CDR3 coding DNA: TGTGCCAGCAGTTCCCGTAGCAGCTACCAAGAGACCCAGTACTTC. Translating it yields CASSSRSSYQETQYF. This rearrangement joins TRBV27 to TRBJ2-5, with unresolved D. The V and J ends lost 4 bases and 0 bases respectively, with 12 bases between them. The length of the CDR3 is 15 residues. CDR1 and CDR2 (germline): MNHEY, SMNVEV (reference sequence).